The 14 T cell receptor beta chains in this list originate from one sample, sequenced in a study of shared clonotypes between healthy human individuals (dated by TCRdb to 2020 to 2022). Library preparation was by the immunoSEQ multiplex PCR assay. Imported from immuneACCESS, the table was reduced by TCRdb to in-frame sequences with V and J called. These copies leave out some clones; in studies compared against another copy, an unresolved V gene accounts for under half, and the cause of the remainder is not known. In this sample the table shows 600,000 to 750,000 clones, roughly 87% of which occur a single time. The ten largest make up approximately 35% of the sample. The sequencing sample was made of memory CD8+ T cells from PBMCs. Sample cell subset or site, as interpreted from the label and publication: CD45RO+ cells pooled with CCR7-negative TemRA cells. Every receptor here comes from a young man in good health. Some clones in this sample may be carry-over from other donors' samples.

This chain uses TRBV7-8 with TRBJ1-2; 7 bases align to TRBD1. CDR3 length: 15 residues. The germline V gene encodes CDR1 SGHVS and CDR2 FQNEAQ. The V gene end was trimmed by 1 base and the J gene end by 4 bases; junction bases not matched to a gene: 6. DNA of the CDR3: TGTGCCAGCAGCTTAGGGAGGGGGCGCGGCTATGGCTACACCTTC. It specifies CASSLGRGRGYGYTF.

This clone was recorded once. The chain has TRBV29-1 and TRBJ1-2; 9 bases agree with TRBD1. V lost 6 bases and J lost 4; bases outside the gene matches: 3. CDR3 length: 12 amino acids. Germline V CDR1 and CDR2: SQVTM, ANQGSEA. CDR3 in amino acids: CSVPDRGYGYTF. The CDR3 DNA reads TGCAGCGTCCCGGACAGGGGCTATGGCTACACCTTC.

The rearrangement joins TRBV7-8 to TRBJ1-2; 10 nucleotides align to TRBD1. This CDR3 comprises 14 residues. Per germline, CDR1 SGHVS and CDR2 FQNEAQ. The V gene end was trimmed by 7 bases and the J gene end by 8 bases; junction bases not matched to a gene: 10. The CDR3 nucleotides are TGTGCCAGCAAAAACCCGGGACAGGGGCACGGCTACACCTTC. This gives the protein CASKNPGQGHGYTF.

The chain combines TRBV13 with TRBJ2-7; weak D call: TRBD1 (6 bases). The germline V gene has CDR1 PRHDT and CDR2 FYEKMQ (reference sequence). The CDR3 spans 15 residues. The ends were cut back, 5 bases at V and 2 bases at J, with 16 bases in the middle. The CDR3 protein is CASSRLSDSTYEQYF. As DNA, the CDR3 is TGTGCCAGCAGCCGCCTCTCGGACAGTACCTACGAGCAGTACTTC.

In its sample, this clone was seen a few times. Here the CDR3 reads CASLDSYEQYF. In DNA form, the CDR3 reads TGTGCCAGCCTGGACAGCTACGAGCAGTACTTC. This sequence joins TRBV6-1 and TRBJ2-7, with D tentatively TRBD1 (6 bases). Germline V gene sequence: CDR1 MNHNS, CDR2 SASEGT. V shed 8 bases and J shed 3 bases, with 8 bases lying between them. The CDR3 sequence is 11 residues long.

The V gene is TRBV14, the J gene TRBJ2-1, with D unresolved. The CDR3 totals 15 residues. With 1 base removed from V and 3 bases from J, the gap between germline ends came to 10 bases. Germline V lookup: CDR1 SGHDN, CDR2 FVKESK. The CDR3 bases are TGTGCCAGCAGCCAAGTCGGACCCGTCTACAATGAGCAGTTCTTC. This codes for CASSQVGPVYNEQFF.

The CDR3 here is CASSLAERGYTEAFF. CDR3 DNA sequence: TGTGCCAGCAGTTTAGCGGAAAGGGGATACACTGAAGCTTTCTTT. This chain uses TRBV28 with TRBJ1-1, with D tentatively TRBD1 (5 bases). This CDR3 is built from 15 residues. Trimming removed 2 bases from V and 3 bases from J, with 13 bases in between. CDR1 MDHEN and CDR2 SYDVKM come from the germline V gene.

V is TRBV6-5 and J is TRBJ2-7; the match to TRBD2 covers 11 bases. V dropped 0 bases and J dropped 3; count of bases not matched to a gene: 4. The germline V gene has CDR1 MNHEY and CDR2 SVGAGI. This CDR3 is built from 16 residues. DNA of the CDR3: TGTGCCAGCAGTTACTCCCCCGGGACTAGCGGCTACGAGCAGTACTTC. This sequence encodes CASSYSPGTSGYEQYF.

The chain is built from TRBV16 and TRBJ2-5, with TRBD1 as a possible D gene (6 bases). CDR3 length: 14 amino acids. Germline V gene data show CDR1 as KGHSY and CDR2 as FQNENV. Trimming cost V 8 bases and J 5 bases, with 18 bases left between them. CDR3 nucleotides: TGTGCCAGCGTTCTCCCCAGGGGATGCGAGACCCAGTACTTC. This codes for CASVLPRGCETQYF.

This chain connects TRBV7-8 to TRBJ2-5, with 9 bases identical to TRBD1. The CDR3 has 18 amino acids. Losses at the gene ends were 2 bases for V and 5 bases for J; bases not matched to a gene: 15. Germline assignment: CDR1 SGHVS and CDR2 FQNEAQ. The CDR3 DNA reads TGTGCCAGCAGCTTATCCGGCAGCCTCGGGACAGGGTATGAGACCCAGTACTTC. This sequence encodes CASSLSGSLGTGYETQYF.

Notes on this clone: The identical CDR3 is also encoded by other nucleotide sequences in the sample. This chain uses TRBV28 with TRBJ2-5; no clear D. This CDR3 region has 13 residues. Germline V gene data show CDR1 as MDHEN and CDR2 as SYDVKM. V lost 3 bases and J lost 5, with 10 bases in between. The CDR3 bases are TGTGCCAGCAGTTTGAATCTGGGGGAGACCCAGTACTTC. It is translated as CASSLNLGETQYF.

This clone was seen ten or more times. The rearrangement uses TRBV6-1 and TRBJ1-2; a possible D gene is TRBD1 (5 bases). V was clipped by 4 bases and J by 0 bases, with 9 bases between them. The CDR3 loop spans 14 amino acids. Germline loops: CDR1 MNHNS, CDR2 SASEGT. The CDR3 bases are TGTGCCAGCAGTGCCCTGGGGGCTAACTATGGCTACACCTTC. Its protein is CASSALGANYGYTF.

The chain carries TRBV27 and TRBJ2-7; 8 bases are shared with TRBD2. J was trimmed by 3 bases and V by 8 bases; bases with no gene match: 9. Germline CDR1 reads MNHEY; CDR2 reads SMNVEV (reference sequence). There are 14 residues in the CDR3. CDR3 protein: CASAYFSGSYEQYF. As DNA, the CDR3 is TGTGCCAGCGCATACTTCAGCGGGAGCTACGAGCAGTACTTC.

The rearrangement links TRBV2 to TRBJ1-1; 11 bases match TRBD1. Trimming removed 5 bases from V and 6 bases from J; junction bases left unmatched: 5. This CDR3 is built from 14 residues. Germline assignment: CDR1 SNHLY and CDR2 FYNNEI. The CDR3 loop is CASSWTGGLAEAFF. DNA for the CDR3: TGTGCCAGCAGTTGGACAGGGGGCTTAGCTGAAGCTTTCTTT. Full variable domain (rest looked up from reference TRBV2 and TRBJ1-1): EPEVTQTPSHQVTQMGQEVILRCVPISNHLYFYWYRQILGQKVEFLVSFYNNEISEKSEIFDDQFSVERPDGSNFTLKIRSTKLEDSAMYFCASSWTGGLAEAFFGQGTRLTVV.